This T cell receptor (beta chain) was sequenced during a study of neurological immune-mediated disorders. TCRdb passed the 5' RACE reads through MiXCR, listing each CDR3 protein once. The data hold 65,000 to 95,000 distinct CDR3 sequences, with 4% to 6% observed a single time. Germline V lookup: CDR1 DFQATT, CDR2 SNEGSKA (reference sequence). This CDR3 contains 14 residues. The V and J ends lost 6 bases and 0 bases respectively, with 12 bases between them. Only a few counts were recorded for this clonotype. The TCR was taken from a woman aged 30 to 39 with multiple sclerosis. V and J are TRBV20-1 and TRBJ2-1, with TRBD2 as a possible D gene (5 bases). Sequenced material: PBMCs. The CDR3 nucleotides are TGCAGTGCCCCTACTGGGAGCTCCTACAATGAGCAGTTCTTC. Translating it yields CSAPTGSSYNEQFF.